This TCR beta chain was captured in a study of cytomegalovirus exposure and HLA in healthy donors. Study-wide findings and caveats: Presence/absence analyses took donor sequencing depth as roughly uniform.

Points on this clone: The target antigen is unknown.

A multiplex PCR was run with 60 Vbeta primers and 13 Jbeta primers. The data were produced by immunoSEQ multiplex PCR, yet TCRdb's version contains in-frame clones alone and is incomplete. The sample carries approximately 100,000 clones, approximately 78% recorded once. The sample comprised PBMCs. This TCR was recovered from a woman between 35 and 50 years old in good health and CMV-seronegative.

CDR3 in DNA: TGTGCCAGCAGTCCCGGACAGGGCCCGCAGTATTTT. As protein: CASSPGQGPQYF. The genes are TRBV25-1 and TRBJ2-3, with TRBD1 matching 8 bases. V gave up 5 bases and J gave up 10 bases; unmatched junction bases: 5. This CDR3 is 12 amino acids long. Germline lookup yields CDR1 MGHDK and CDR2 SYGVNS.